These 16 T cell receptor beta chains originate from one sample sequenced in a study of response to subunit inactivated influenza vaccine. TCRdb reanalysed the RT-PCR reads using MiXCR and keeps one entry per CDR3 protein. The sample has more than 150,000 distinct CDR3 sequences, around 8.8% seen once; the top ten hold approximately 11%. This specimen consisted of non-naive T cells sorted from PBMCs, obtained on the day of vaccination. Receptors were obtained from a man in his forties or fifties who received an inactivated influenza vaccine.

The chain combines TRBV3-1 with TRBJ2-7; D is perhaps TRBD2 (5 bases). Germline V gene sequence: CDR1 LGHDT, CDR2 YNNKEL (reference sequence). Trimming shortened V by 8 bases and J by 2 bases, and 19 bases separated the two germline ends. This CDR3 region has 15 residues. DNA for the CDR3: TGTGCCAGCTGCAAGGAGGTCCCTTTTACCTACGAGCAGTACTTC. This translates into CASCKEVPFTYEQYF.

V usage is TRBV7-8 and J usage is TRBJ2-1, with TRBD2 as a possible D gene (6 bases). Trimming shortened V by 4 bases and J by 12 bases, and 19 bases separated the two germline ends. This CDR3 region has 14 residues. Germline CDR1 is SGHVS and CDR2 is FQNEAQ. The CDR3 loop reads CASSSSGTPRWQFF. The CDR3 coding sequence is TGTGCCAGCAGCTCATCCGGGACTCCCCGTTGGCAGTTCTTC.

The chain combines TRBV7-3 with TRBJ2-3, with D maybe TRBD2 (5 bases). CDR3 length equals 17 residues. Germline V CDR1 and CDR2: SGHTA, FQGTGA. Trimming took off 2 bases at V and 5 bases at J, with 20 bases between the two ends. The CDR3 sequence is CASSLSPGRGWKDTQYF. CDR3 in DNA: TGTGCCAGCAGCTTATCGCCGGGTCGCGGGTGGAAAGATACGCAGTATTTT.

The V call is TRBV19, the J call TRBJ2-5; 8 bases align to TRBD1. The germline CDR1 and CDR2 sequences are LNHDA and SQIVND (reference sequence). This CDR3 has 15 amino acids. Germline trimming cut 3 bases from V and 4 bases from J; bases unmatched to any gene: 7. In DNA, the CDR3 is TGTGCCAGTAGTATCGTGACAGGGGATCGAGAGACCCAGTACTTC. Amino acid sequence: CASSIVTGDRETQYF.

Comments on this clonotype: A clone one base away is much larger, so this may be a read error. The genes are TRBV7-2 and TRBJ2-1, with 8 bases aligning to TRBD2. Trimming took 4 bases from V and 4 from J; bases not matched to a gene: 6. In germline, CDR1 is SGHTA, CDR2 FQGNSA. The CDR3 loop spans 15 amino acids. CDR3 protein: CASSSGTRRYNEQFF. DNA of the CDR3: TGTGCCAGCAGCTCAGGGACTAGAAGATACAATGAGCAGTTCTTC.

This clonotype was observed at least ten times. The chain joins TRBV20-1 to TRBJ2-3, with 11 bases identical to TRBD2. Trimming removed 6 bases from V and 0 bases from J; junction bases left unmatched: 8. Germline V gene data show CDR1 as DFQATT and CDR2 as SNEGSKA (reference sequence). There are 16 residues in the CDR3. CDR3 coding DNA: TGCAGTGCGGAGGGGACTAGCGGCCTAAGCACAGATACGCAGTATTTT. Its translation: CSAEGTSGLSTDTQYF.

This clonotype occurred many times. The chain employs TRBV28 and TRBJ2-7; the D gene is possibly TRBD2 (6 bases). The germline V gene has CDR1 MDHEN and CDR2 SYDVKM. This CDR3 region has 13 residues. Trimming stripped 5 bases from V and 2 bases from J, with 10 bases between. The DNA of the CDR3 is TGTGCCAGCAGTGGGGACTTGGCCTACGAGCAGTACTTC. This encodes CASSGDLAYEQYF.

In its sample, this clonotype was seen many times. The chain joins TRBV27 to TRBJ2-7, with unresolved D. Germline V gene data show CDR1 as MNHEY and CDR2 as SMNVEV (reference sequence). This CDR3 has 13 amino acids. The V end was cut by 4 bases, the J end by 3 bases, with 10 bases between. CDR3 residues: CASSYGRYYEQYF. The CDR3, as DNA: TGTGCCAGCAGTTATGGTCGCTACTACGAGCAGTACTTC.

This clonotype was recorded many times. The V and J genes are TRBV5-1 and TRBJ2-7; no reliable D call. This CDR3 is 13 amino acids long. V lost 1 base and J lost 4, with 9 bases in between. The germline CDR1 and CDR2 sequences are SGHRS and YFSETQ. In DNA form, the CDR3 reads TGCGCCAGCAGCTTGTGGGGTACTTACGAGCAGTACTTC. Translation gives CASSLWGTYEQYF.

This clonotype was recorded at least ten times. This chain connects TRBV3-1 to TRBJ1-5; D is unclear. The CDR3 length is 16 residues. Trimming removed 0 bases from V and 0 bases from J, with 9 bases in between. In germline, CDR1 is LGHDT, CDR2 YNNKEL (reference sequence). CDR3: CASSQDIPGSNQPQHF. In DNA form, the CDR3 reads TGTGCCAGCAGCCAAGATATCCCCGGTAGCAATCAGCCCCAGCATTTT.

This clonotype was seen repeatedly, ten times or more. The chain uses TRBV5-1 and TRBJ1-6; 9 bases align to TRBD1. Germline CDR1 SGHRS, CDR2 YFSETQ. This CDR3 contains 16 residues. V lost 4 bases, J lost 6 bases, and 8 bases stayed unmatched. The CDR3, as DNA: TGCGCCAGCAGCGCATCCGGGACAGGGTTTAATTCACCCCTCCACTTT. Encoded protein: CASSASGTGFNSPLHF.

The CDR3 nucleotides are TGTGCCAGCAGCCAGTCTCGGGCGGCGGATACGCAGTATTTT. Its protein is CASSQSRAADTQYF. J is TRBJ2-3 and V is TRBV9, with D hard to call. Germline V gene sequence: CDR1 SGDLS, CDR2 YYNGEE. This CDR3 is built from 14 residues. V was trimmed by 4 bases and J by 6 bases, leaving 15 bases between them.

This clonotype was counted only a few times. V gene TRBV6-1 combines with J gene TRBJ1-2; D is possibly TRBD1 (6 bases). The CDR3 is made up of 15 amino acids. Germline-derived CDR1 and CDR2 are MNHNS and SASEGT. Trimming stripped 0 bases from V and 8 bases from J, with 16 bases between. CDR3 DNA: TGTGCCAGCAGTGAAGCAGCAACAGGGAAGCGCGGCTACACCTTC. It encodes CASSEAATGKRGYTF.

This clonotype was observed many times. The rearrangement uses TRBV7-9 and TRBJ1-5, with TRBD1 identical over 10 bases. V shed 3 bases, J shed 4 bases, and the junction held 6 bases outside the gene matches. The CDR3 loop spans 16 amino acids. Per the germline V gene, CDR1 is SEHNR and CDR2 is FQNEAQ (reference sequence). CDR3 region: CASSLGDRGGNQPQHF. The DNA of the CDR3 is TGTGCCAGCAGCTTGGGGGACAGGGGAGGAAATCAGCCCCAGCATTTT.

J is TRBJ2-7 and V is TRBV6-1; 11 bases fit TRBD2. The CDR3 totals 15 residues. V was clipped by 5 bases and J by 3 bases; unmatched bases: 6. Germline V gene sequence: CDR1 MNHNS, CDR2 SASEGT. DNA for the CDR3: TGTGCCAGCAGTCTTCTAGCGGGAGGCCACTACGAGCAGTACTTC. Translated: CASSLLAGGHYEQYF.

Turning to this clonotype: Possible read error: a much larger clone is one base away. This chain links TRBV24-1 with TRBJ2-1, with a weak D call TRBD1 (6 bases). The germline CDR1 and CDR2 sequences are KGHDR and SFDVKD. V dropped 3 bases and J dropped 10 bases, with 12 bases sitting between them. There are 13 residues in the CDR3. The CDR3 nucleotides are TGTGCCACCAGTGATCCACAGGGTCGCGAGCAGTTCTTC. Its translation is CATSDPQGREQFF.